This T cell receptor (beta chain) was recorded in a study of blood T cell repertoires in COVID-19. Study summary: Italy, Spain and the United States were the sources of the convalescent and acute COVID-19 samples. PBMCs, B-cell-depleted T cells, or T cells provided the cDNA or gDNA that made up the material.

Source study methods: Reference gene primer amplification gave nucleated cell count estimates. Clones were sequenced by immunoSEQ multiplex PCR, and TCRdb holds only the in-frame ones, with some missing. V, J and clone size derive from that table, while D and trimming were established from the DNA sequence. The sample has 100,000 to 150,000 clones, 88% seen once. CDR3 length: 14 amino acids. Trimming stripped 2 bases from V and 4 bases from J, with 11 bases between. Germline CDR1 MNHNS, CDR2 SASEGT. The clonotype comes from a man aged 70-80 years with active COVID-19. The rearrangement uses TRBV6-1 and TRBJ1-1; D might be TRBD1 (6 bases). The source material was peripheral blood. This CDR3 reads CASSERPGVTEAFF. Written as DNA, the CDR3 is TGTGCCAGCAGTGAAAGGCCAGGGGTCACTGAAGCTTTCTTT.